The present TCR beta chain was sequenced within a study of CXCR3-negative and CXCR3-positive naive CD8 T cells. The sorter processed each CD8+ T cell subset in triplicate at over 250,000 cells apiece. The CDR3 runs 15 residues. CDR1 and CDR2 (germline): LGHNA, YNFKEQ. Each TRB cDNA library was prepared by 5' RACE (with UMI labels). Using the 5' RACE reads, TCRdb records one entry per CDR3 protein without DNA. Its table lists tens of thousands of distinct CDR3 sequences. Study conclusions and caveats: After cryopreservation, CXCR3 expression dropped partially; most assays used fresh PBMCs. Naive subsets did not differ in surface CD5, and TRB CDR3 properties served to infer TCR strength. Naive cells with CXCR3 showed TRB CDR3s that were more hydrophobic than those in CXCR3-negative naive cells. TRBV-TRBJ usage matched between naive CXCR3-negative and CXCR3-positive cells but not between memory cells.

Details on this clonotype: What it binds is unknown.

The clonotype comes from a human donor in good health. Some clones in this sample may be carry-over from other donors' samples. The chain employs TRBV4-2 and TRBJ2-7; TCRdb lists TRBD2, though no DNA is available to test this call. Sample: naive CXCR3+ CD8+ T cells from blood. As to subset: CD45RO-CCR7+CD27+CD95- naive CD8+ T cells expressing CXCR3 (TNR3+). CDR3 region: CASSQGRTYSYEQYF.